The clone carrying this T cell receptor (beta chain) was recorded at least ten times. Clones were read by immunoSEQ multiplex PCR, and TCRdb kept only the in-frame ones, dropping some. The sample shows about 70,000 clones, over 80% of them seen only once. CDR1 is MDHEN, CDR2 SYDVKM, per germline. Losses at the gene ends were 11 bases for V and 8 bases for J; bases not matched to a gene: 11. The CDR3 covers 12 residues. This sample was taken from a study of T cell responses to AZD1222 COVID-19 vaccine. The chain employs TRBV28 and TRBJ1-2; TRBD1 agrees at 7 bases. The receptor was derived from an adult in good health. The source material was peripheral blood, sampled on day 0 of AZD1222 vaccination. CDR3 bases: TGTGCCTCAAAGACAGGGACCCAGGGCTACACCTTC. Translating it yields CASKTGTQGYTF.